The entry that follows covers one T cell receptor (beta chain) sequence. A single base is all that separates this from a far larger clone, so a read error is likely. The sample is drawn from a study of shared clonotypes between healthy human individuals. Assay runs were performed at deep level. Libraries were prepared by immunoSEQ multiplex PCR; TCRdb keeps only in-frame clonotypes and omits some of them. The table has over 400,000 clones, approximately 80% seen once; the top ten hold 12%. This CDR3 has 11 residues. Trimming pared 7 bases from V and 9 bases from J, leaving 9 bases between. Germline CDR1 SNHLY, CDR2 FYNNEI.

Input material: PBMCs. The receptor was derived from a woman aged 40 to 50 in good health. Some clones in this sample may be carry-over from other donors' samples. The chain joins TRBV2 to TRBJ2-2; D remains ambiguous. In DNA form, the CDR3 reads TGTGCCAGCACCCCTTGGAGGGAGCTGTTTTTT. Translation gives CASTPWRELFF.